A single sample is the source of the 8 T cell receptor beta chains below, sequenced in a study of memory CD4+ T cells and cytomegalovirus serostatus. Single viable CD3+CD4+CD8-CD45RO+ cells were sorted as the memory CD4+ T cells. Generated by immunoSEQ multiplex PCR, the TCRdb table keeps only in-frame clones and is missing some. The sample lists some 52,000 clones, around 83% occurring once. Sequencing was carried out using memory CD4+ T cells from blood. All receptors come from an adult in good health and CMV-seropositive.

The chain combines TRBV7-9 with TRBJ2-2; D unresolved. V dropped 2 bases and J dropped 0 bases, with 10 bases sitting between them. The CDR3 spans 16 residues. Germline V gene lookup returns CDR1 SEHNR and CDR2 FQNEAQ (reference sequence). CDR3: CASSLLGSSNTGELFF. As DNA, the CDR3 is TGTGCCAGCAGCTTATTGGGCAGTTCGAACACCGGGGAGCTGTTTTTT.

CDR3 DNA: TGTGCCAGCTCACCCGACAATAACTATGGCTACACCTTC. It translates to CASSPDNNYGYTF. V and J are TRBV18 and TRBJ1-2, with D uncertain. V lost 3 bases to trimming and J lost 1 base, with 6 bases between them. There are 13 residues in the CDR3. Germline V lookup: CDR1 KGHSH, CDR2 LQKENI. The full variable domain, with the rest looked up from reference TRBV18 and TRBJ1-2, is NAGVMQNPRHLVRRRGQEARLRCSPMKGHSHVYWYRQLPEEGLKFMVYLQKENIIDESGMPKERFSAEFPKEGPSILRIQQVVRGDSAAYFCASSPDNNYGYTFGSGTRLTVV.

This chain uses TRBV29-1 with TRBJ1-2, with no clear D. This CDR3 contains 13 residues. Germline-derived CDR1 and CDR2 are SQVTM and ANQGSEA. Trimming left V 6 bases short and J 1 base short, with 12 bases between. Written as DNA, the CDR3 is TGCAGCGTGGGGAGGGAAATTAACTATGGCTACACCTTC. It codes for CSVGREINYGYTF. Full variable domain (remainder filled in from reference TRBV29-1 and TRBJ1-2): SAVISQKPSRDICQRGTSLTIQCQVDSQVTMMFWYRQQPGQSLTLIATANQGSEATYESGFVIDKFPISRPNLTFSTLTVSNMSPEDSSIYLCSVGREINYGYTFGSGTRLTVV.

In this sample, this clone turned up once. This chain connects TRBV5-1 to TRBJ2-5; D gene unclear. Trimming took off 2 bases at V and 5 bases at J, with 13 bases between the two ends. CDR1 and CDR2 from the germline V gene are SGHRS and YFSETQ. This CDR3 region has 14 residues. The CDR3 here is CASSFLSIRETQYF. DNA for the CDR3: TGCGCCAGCAGCTTTTTATCGATCAGGGAGACCCAGTACTTC.

The chain combines TRBV7-9 with TRBJ2-1, with a possible D match to TRBD2 (8 bases). Trimming took 4 bases from V and 8 from J, leaving 15 bases between them. The CDR3 runs 14 residues. Germline values: CDR1 SEHNR, CDR2 FQNEAQ (reference sequence). CDR3 sequence: CASSYERGTDEQFF. The CDR3 bases are TGTGCCAGCAGCTACGAGCGGGGGACAGATGAGCAGTTCTTC.

This chain joins TRBV1 and TRBJ2-7. TRBV1 is recorded as a pseudogene. The CDR3 is 15 residues long. CDR3 in DNA: TGCACCAGCCCTCTCATGGGGGGCAAGTCCTACGAGCAGTACTTC. Translation gives CTSPLMGGKSYEQYF.

As to this clone: Other DNA sequences within the sample encode an identical CDR3. The rearrangement joins TRBV4-3 to TRBJ1-6; 9 positions match TRBD1. There are 15 residues in the CDR3. V gave up 3 bases and J gave up 7 bases; unmatched junction bases: 4. Germline V gene data show CDR1 as LGHNA and CDR2 as YSLEER. DNA for the CDR3: TGCGCCAGCAGCCAGGATGGACAGGGGAATTCACCCCTCCACTTT. Protein product: CASSQDGQGNSPLHF.

V and J are TRBV2 and TRBJ2-5; 12 nucleotides line up with TRBD2. CDR3 length equals 13 residues. V lost 6 bases to trimming and J lost 5 bases; unmatched junction nucleotides: 1. In germline, CDR1 is SNHLY, CDR2 FYNNEI. CDR3 sequence reads: CASRGLAGETQYF. The CDR3 coding sequence is TGTGCCAGCAGGGGACTAGCGGGTGAGACCCAGTACTTC. Filled out from reference TRBV2 and TRBJ2-5, the complete variable domain reads EPEVTQTPSHQVTQMGQEVILRCVPISNHLYFYWYRQILGQKVEFLVSFYNNEISEKSEIFDDQFSVERPDGSNFTLKIRSTKLEDSAMYFCASRGLAGETQYFGPGTRLLVL.